These T cell receptor beta chains were read from a single sample in a study of identical twins. TCRdb fed the 5' RACE reads into MiXCR, producing one record per CDR3 protein. The sample lists under 1 million distinct CDR3 sequences; around an eighth were seen once. The same sample was also used in a study of yellow fever vaccine responses in identical twins.

The sequencing sample was made of PBMCs. These receptors all stem from a woman aged 18-35 years in good health. Both conserved end residues are part of each CDR3. Fields, in order: J gene, clone size, D gene, V gene, CDR3 DNA, CDR3 protein. A D gene is named only where the DNA matches it firmly. Size is stated for part of the rows, as once, few or many counts, or as a class when the clone is expanded.

j_call: TRBJ2-5
clone_size: -
d_call: -
v_call: TRBV7-2
cdr3_nt: TGTGCCAGCAGTATTAGTAGGCTAGCGAGGTCTGAGACCCAGTACTTC
cdr3_aa: CASSISRLARSETQYF

j_call: TRBJ1-2
clone_size: many
d_call: -
v_call: TRBV7-9
cdr3_nt: TGTGCCAGCAGCTTATGGCTCCACTATGGCTACACCTTC
cdr3_aa: CASSLWLHYGYTF

j_call: TRBJ2-7
clone_size: few
d_call: -
v_call: TRBV11-2
cdr3_nt: TGTGCCAGCAGCTTAGGGGGAACCCCCTACGAGCAGTACTTC
cdr3_aa: CASSLGGTPYEQYF

j_call: TRBJ1-1
clone_size: -
d_call: -
v_call: TRBV12-3/TRBV12-4
cdr3_nt: TGTGCCAGCAGACCCTTGGGCACACGGGAAGGGAACACTGAAGCTTTCTTT
cdr3_aa: CASRPLGTREGNTEAFF

j_call: TRBJ2-2
clone_size: few
d_call: -
v_call: TRBV2
cdr3_nt: TGTGCCAGCAGTGAGGGACCATCAACCGGGGAGCTGTTTTTT
cdr3_aa: CASSEGPSTGELFF

j_call: TRBJ1-2
clone_size: -
d_call: TRBD1
v_call: TRBV12-3/TRBV12-4
cdr3_nt: TGTGCCAGCAGTCGAGGGACAGGGGAGGGCTATGGCTACACCTTC
cdr3_aa: CASSRGTGEGYGYTF

j_call: TRBJ2-2
clone_size: few
d_call: TRBD1
v_call: TRBV20-1
cdr3_nt: TGCAGTGCTAGAGATCCAGCCGGGACAGATTTGACCGGGGAGCTGTTTTTT
cdr3_aa: CSARDPAGTDLTGELFF

j_call: TRBJ1-5
clone_size: many
d_call: -
v_call: TRBV4-1
cdr3_nt: TGCGCCAGCAGCCCCTGGGACACTAGCAATCAGCCCCAGCATTTT
cdr3_aa: CASSPWDTSNQPQHF

j_call: TRBJ2-1
clone_size: once
d_call: TRBD2
v_call: TRBV5-1
cdr3_nt: TGCGCCAGCAGCCATGGACTAGCGGCTCCTCTCAGCTCCTACAATGAGCAGTTCTTC
cdr3_aa: CASSHGLAAPLSSYNEQFF

j_call: TRBJ2-1
clone_size: -
d_call: TRBD2
v_call: TRBV15
cdr3_nt: TGTGCCACCAGGGGGGGGGGTGGCAATGAGCAGTTCTTC
cdr3_aa: CATRGGGGNEQFF

j_call: TRBJ2-2
clone_size: -
d_call: TRBD1
v_call: TRBV10-3
cdr3_nt: TGTGCCATCAGTGAAGGACAGGGGCCCTACACCGGGGAGCTGTTTTTT
cdr3_aa: CAISEGQGPYTGELFF

j_call: TRBJ2-1
clone_size: few
d_call: -
v_call: TRBV10-3
cdr3_nt: TGTGCCATCAGTGTTGGCTCCTCTTTCTCCTACAATGAGCAGTTCTTC
cdr3_aa: CAISVGSSFSYNEQFF

j_call: TRBJ1-2
clone_size: few
d_call: -
v_call: TRBV28
cdr3_nt: TGTGCCAGCACCAACCAGGAAGAGGGGGGGTATGGCTACACCTTC
cdr3_aa: CASTNQEEGGYGYTF

j_call: TRBJ2-2
clone_size: many
d_call: -
v_call: TRBV28
cdr3_nt: TGTGCCAGCACCAAACAGGGCGTCACCGGGGAGCTGTTTTTT
cdr3_aa: CASTKQGVTGELFF

j_call: TRBJ2-1
clone_size: many
d_call: -
v_call: TRBV5-1
cdr3_nt: TGCGCCAGCAGCTCTGAGGGCCAGGGGTACAATGAGCAGTTCTTC
cdr3_aa: CASSSEGQGYNEQFF

j_call: TRBJ1-2
clone_size: many
d_call: -
v_call: TRBV5-1
cdr3_nt: TGCGCCAGCAGCTTGGAACTGGGGGCTAGGAAAGGCTACACCTTC
cdr3_aa: CASSLELGARKGYTF

j_call: TRBJ2-3
clone_size: -
d_call: TRBD2
v_call: TRBV12-3/TRBV12-4
cdr3_nt: TGTGCCAGCAGTCCCTGGACTAGCGGGTCCTCCGATACGCAGTATTTT
cdr3_aa: CASSPWTSGSSDTQYF

j_call: TRBJ2-3
clone_size: -
d_call: TRBD2
v_call: TRBV23-1
cdr3_nt: TGCGCCAGCAGTCATCCGTTAGCGGGAGACACAGATACGCAGTATTTT
cdr3_aa: CASSHPLAGDTDTQYF

j_call: TRBJ2-1
clone_size: -
d_call: -
v_call: TRBV2
cdr3_nt: TGTGCCAGCAGAGCCGACAGCGACAATGAGCAGTTCTTC
cdr3_aa: CASRADSDNEQFF

j_call: TRBJ2-3
clone_size: few
d_call: TRBD2
v_call: TRBV6-5
cdr3_nt: TGTGCCAGCAGTTATTCCACTAGCGGGAGAGATACGCAGTATTTT
cdr3_aa: CASSYSTSGRDTQYF

j_call: TRBJ1-5
clone_size: many
d_call: TRBD1
v_call: TRBV12-3/TRBV12-4
cdr3_nt: TGTGCCAGCAGACAACAGGGGTCGGGGCCCCAGCATTTT
cdr3_aa: CASRQQGSGPQHF

j_call: TRBJ2-1
clone_size: few
d_call: TRBD2
v_call: TRBV24-1
cdr3_nt: TGTGCCACCAGTGATCCCCCTGCGGGAGCCTGGGACTACAATGAGCAGTTCTTC
cdr3_aa: CATSDPPAGAWDYNEQFF

j_call: TRBJ2-3
clone_size: -
d_call: TRBD2
v_call: TRBV11-2
cdr3_nt: TGTGCCAGCAGCTTACTTGTGAGACTAGCGGTTCCCACCAGCGCAGATACGCAGTATTTT
cdr3_aa: CASSLLVRLAVPTSADTQYF

j_call: TRBJ2-7
clone_size: -
d_call: -
v_call: TRBV15
cdr3_nt: TGTGCCACCAGCAGAGTTTGGACAAGCTCCTACGAGCAGTACTTC
cdr3_aa: CATSRVWTSSYEQYF

j_call: TRBJ1-5
clone_size: many
d_call: TRBD1
v_call: TRBV7-6
cdr3_nt: TGTGCCAGCAGCTTAAAGGAGGGGGCGGGTCAGCCCCAGCATTTT
cdr3_aa: CASSLKEGAGQPQHF

j_call: TRBJ2-2
clone_size: many
d_call: TRBD2
v_call: TRBV20-1
cdr3_nt: TGCAGTGCTAGTAGCGGGGGGAACACCGGGGAGCTGTTTTTT
cdr3_aa: CSASSGGNTGELFF

j_call: TRBJ2-7
clone_size: -
d_call: -
v_call: TRBV20-1
cdr3_nt: TGCAGTGCTAGAACATTCTACGAGCAGTACTTC
cdr3_aa: CSARTFYEQYF

j_call: TRBJ2-5
clone_size: few
d_call: -
v_call: TRBV12-5
cdr3_nt: TGTGCTAGTACCGACCCCCAAGAGACCCAGTACTTC
cdr3_aa: CASTDPQETQYF

j_call: TRBJ2-1
clone_size: -
d_call: -
v_call: TRBV10-3
cdr3_nt: TGTGCCATCTGTCCTATAGGGGGAGCGGGCTACCTTTACAATGAGCAGTTCTTC
cdr3_aa: CAICPIGGAGYLYNEQFF

j_call: TRBJ2-7
clone_size: many
d_call: -
v_call: TRBV5-1
cdr3_nt: TGCGCCAGCAGCGCAGAACCCAGGGTGAAGGGGTCCTACGAGCAGTACTTC
cdr3_aa: CASSAEPRVKGSYEQYF

j_call: TRBJ2-3
clone_size: -
d_call: -
v_call: TRBV11-2
cdr3_nt: TGTGCCAGCAGCTTACTGGAGGATACGCAGTATTTT
cdr3_aa: CASSLLEDTQYF

j_call: TRBJ2-6
clone_size: few
d_call: -
v_call: TRBV27
cdr3_nt: TGTGCCAGCAGTTTAGCAGGATGGGCCAACGTCCTGACTTTC
cdr3_aa: CASSLAGWANVLTF

j_call: TRBJ2-2
clone_size: -
d_call: TRBD1
v_call: TRBV5-4
cdr3_nt: TGTGCCAGCAGGCTTGCGGGGACAGGGATTTTTCGTAATACCGGGGAGCTGTTTTTT
cdr3_aa: CASRLAGTGIFRNTGELFF

j_call: TRBJ2-7
clone_size: many
d_call: TRBD1
v_call: TRBV12-3/TRBV12-4
cdr3_nt: TGTGCCAGCAGTTTCCAGACAGGGGCGACCTACGAGCAGTACTTC
cdr3_aa: CASSFQTGATYEQYF

j_call: TRBJ2-1
clone_size: many
d_call: -
v_call: TRBV6-5
cdr3_nt: TGTGCCAGCAGTTGGAGGGGGTCCTACAATGAGCAGTTCTTC
cdr3_aa: CASSWRGSYNEQFF

j_call: TRBJ2-5
clone_size: few
d_call: -
v_call: TRBV12-3/TRBV12-4
cdr3_nt: TGTGCCAGCAGTTGGGGTATGGGCGAGACCCAGTACTTC
cdr3_aa: CASSWGMGETQYF

j_call: TRBJ1-1
clone_size: few
d_call: -
v_call: TRBV20-1
cdr3_nt: TGCAGTGCTCCACCCGGCGGGAGCACTGAAGCTTTCTTT
cdr3_aa: CSAPPGGSTEAFF

j_call: TRBJ1-1
clone_size: many
d_call: -
v_call: TRBV20-1
cdr3_nt: TGCAGTGCCCGTCTCGGGGGGATGAACACTGAAGCTTTCTTT
cdr3_aa: CSARLGGMNTEAFF

j_call: TRBJ2-2
clone_size: many
d_call: -
v_call: TRBV9
cdr3_nt: TGTGCCAGCAGCGTAGTTCCCGGGGAGCTGTTTTTT
cdr3_aa: CASSVVPGELFF

j_call: TRBJ2-2
clone_size: few
d_call: -
v_call: TRBV29-1
cdr3_nt: TGCAGCGTACAGCCGGGACGGGACACCGGGGAGCTGTTTTTT
cdr3_aa: CSVQPGRDTGELFF

j_call: TRBJ1-1
clone_size: -
d_call: TRBD1
v_call: TRBV7-9
cdr3_nt: TGTGCCAGCAGCCCCGGGACAGGGGGCAGGGCTGAAGCTTTCTTT
cdr3_aa: CASSPGTGGRAEAFF

j_call: TRBJ1-6
clone_size: many
d_call: -
v_call: TRBV12-3/TRBV12-4
cdr3_nt: TGTGCCAGCAGTTTAATGGACACGGGGAATTCACCCCTCCACTTT
cdr3_aa: CASSLMDTGNSPLHF

j_call: TRBJ2-7
clone_size: -
d_call: TRBD1
v_call: TRBV4-1
cdr3_nt: TGCGCCAGCAGCCACCAACCGGGACAGATATACGAGCAGTACTTC
cdr3_aa: CASSHQPGQIYEQYF

j_call: TRBJ2-7
clone_size: few
d_call: -
v_call: TRBV25-1
cdr3_nt: TGTGCCAGCAGTGAAATCTCCTACGAGCAGTACTTC
cdr3_aa: CASSEISYEQYF

j_call: TRBJ2-6
clone_size: -
d_call: -
v_call: TRBV11-1
cdr3_nt: TGTGCCAGCAGCTTAGGTGCGGGGGCCACCTCTGGGGCCAACGTCCTGACTTTC
cdr3_aa: CASSLGAGATSGANVLTF

j_call: TRBJ1-1
clone_size: few
d_call: -
v_call: TRBV5-1
cdr3_nt: TGCGCCAGCAGCTTGGGTAGTTCGGACTCATTACATCGGGGGCCCTTT
cdr3_aa: CASSLGSSDSLHRGPF

j_call: TRBJ1-6
clone_size: -
d_call: -
v_call: TRBV6-1
cdr3_nt: TGTGCCAGCACCGGACAGAGCGATTCACCCCTCCACTTT
cdr3_aa: CASTGQSDSPLHF

j_call: TRBJ1-1
clone_size: -
d_call: -
v_call: TRBV29-1
cdr3_nt: TGCAGCGTTGTTACAGGGTCCCTTGAAGCTTTCTTT
cdr3_aa: CSVVTGSLEAFF

j_call: TRBJ1-6
clone_size: few
d_call: -
v_call: TRBV20-1
cdr3_nt: TGCAGTGCCGAGGGGCGGGGGGGGAATTATTCGCCCCTCCACTTT
cdr3_aa: CSAEGRGGNYSPLHF